These T cell receptor beta chains were read from a single sample in a study of blood T cell repertoires in COVID-19. TCRdb's copy holds only in-frame clones and misses some; the assay was immunoSEQ multiplex PCR. The data contain about 180,000 clones, more than 75% of them seen just once; the ten biggest clones take up around 15%. The source material was PBMCs or T cells enriched from blood (not recorded which). These receptors were taken from a man between 60 and 75 years old who had been exposed to COVID-19. Both conserved end residues are part of each CDR3. A D gene is named only where the DNA matches it firmly. For some rows the clone size is stated as once, few or many, or as a class when expanded; others skip it.

j_call clone_size d_call v_call cdr3_nt cdr3_aa
TRBJ2-2 - - TRBV5-4 TGTGCCAGCAGCAAGGGTGCCAGGGGATTGGGCACCGGGGAGCTGTTTTTT CASSKGARGLGTGELFF
TRBJ2-1 - - TRBV5-6 TGTGCCAGCAGCTTCAGGGGCTACAATGAGCAGTTCTTC CASSFRGYNEQFF
TRBJ2-1 - TRBD2 TRBV2 TGTGCCAGCAGTGAAGCGCTTCTAGCGGGGATCTACAATGAGCAGTTCTTC CASSEALLAGIYNEQFF
TRBJ1-1 - - TRBV30 TGTGCCTGGAGTGTGTCACAGACGAACACTGAAGCTTTCTTT CAWSVSQTNTEAFF
TRBJ1-2 few TRBD1 TRBV6-1 TGTGCCAGCAGTGGCCTACCGGGACAGGGGCATCCTAACTATGGCTACACCTTC CASSGLPGQGHPNYGYTF
TRBJ2-1 - - TRBV27 TGTGCCAGCAGTAACCGGTGGAAGGGGGAGCAGTTCTTC CASSNRWKGEQFF
TRBJ2-7 many TRBD2 TRBV28 TGTGCCAGCAGTTACACTAGCGGGGTCTACGAGCAGTACTTC CASSYTSGVYEQYF
TRBJ2-1 - - TRBV12-5 TGTGCTAGTGGTTTCTCAGGGATGGGTAGCTCCTACAATGAGCAGTTCTTC CASGFSGMGSSYNEQFF
TRBJ2-7 - TRBD1 TRBV19 TGTGCCAGTAGTCCAAAACCCCACGGGACAGGGGGGTACGAGCAGTACTTC CASSPKPHGTGGYEQYF
TRBJ2-5 - - TRBV12-3/TRBV12-4 TGTGCCAGCAGTTTCGGGGGAGCAGAGACCCAGTACTTC CASSFGGAETQYF
TRBJ2-6 - - TRBV6-2/TRBV6-3 TGTGCCAGCAGTTACGGGGCGTTAGGGGCCAACGTCCTGACTTTC CASSYGALGANVLTF
TRBJ2-1 - TRBD2 TRBV7-3 TGTGCCAGCAGCTCCCCCCGATCGGTGCGGGAGTCTATCTACAATGAGCAGTTCTTC CASSSPRSVRESIYNEQFF
TRBJ2-7 once TRBD2 TRBV27 TGTGCCAGCAGTTTGGGAGGGGCCCCCTACGAGCAGTACTTC CASSLGGAPYEQYF
TRBJ1-2 - - TRBV6-1 TGTGCCAGCAGTGAAGTGGTTAACGGTAACTATGGCTACACCTTC CASSEVVNGNYGYTF
TRBJ2-5 - - TRBV5-4 TGTGCCAGCAGCTCGGGAATCGGGAAGACCCAGTACTTC CASSSGIGKTQYF